The source of this T cell receptor beta chain is a study of cytomegalovirus exposure and HLA in healthy donors. PCR used 60 Vbeta primers and 13 Jbeta primers. Only in-frame clones appear in the TCRdb table, and some are missing; sequencing was by immunoSEQ multiplex PCR. The sample lists 200,000 to 250,000 clones, about 78% occurring once. The CDR3 length is 14 residues. The germline gives CDR1 MNHEY, CDR2 SMNVEV (reference sequence). Trimming cost V 4 bases and J 1 base, with 11 bases left between them. The receptor was isolated from a male donor in good health and CMV-seronegative. The sequencing input was PBMCs. This sequence joins TRBV27 and TRBJ2-7, with D maybe TRBD1 (6 bases). The CDR3 sequence is CASSSYRVSYEQYF. The CDR3 DNA follows: TGTGCCAGCAGTTCATACAGGGTTTCCTACGAGCAGTACTTC.